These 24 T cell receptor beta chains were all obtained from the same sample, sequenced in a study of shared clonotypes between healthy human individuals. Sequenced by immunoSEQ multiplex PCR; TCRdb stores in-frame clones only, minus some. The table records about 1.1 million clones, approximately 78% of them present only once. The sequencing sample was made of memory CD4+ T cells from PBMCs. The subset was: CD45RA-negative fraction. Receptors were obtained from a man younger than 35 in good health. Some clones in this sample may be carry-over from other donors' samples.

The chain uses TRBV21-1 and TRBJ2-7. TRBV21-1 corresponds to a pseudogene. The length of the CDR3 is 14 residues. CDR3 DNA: TGTGCCAGCCACCGCCGAGGGGACTCCTACGAGCAGTACTTC. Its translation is CASHRRGDSYEQYF.

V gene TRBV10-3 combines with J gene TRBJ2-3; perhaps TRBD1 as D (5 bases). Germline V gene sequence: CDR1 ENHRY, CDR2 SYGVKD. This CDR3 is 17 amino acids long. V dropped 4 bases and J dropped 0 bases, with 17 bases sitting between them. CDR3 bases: TGTGCCATCAGTGCAGGGCCGGAGAGGTCTAGCACAGATACGCAGTATTTT. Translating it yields CAISAGPERSSTDTQYF.

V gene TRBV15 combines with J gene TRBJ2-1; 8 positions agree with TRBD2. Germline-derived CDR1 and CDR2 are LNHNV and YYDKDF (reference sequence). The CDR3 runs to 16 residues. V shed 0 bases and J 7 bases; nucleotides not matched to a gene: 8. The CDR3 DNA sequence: TGTGCCACCAGCAGAGACGGGGGGGATTTGGGAAATGAGCAGTTCTTC. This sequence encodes CATSRDGGDLGNEQFF.

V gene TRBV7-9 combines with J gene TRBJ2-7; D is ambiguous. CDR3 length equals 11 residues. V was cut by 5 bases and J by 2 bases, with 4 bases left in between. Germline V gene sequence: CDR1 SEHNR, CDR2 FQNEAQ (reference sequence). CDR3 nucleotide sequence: TGTGCCAGCAGCGCAACCTACGAGCAGTACTTC. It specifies CASSATYEQYF.

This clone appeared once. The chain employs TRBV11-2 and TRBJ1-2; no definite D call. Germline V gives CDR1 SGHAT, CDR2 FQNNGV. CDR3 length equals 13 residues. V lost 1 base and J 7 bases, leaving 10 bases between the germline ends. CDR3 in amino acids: CASSLVGFGGYTF. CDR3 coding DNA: TGTGCCAGCAGCTTAGTAGGGTTTGGTGGCTACACCTTC.

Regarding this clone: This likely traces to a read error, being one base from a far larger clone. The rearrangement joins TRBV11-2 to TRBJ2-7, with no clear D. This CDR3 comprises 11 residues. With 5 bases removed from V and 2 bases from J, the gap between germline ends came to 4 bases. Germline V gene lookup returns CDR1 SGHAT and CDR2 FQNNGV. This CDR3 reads CASSRAYEQYF. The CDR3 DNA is TGTGCCAGCAGCCGGGCCTACGAGCAGTACTTC. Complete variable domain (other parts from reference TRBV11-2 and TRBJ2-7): EAGVAQSPRYKIIEKRQSVAFWCNPISGHATLYWYQQILGQGPKLLIQFQNNGVVDDSQLPKDRFSAERLKGVDSTLKIQPAKLEDSAVYLCASSRAYEQYFGPGTRLTVT.

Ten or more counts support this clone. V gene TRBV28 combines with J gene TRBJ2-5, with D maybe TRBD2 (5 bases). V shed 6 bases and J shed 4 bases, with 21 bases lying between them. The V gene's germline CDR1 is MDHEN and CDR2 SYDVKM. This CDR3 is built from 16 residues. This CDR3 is CASSSLWSRRGETQYF. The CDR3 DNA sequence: TGTGCCAGCAGCTCCCTCTGGTCCCGACGGGGAGAGACCCAGTACTTC.

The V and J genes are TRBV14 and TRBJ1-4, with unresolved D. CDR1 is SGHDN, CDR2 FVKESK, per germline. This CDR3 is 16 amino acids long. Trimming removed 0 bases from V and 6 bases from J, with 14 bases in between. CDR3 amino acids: CASSQDAGRRDEKLFF. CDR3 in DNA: TGTGCCAGCAGCCAAGATGCCGGGAGGCGGGATGAAAAACTGTTTTTT.

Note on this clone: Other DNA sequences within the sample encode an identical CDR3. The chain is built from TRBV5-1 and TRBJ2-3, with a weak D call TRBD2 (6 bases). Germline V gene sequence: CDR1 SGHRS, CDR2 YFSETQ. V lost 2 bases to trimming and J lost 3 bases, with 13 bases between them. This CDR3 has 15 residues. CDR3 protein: CASSLDGGVTDTQYF. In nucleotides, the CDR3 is TGCGCCAGCAGCTTAGACGGGGGAGTAACAGATACGCAGTATTTT.

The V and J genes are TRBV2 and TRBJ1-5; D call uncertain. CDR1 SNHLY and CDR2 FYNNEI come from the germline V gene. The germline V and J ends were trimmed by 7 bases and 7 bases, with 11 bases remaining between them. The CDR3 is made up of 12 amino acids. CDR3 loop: CASKSQVQPQHF. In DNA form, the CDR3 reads TGTGCCAGCAAAAGCCAGGTACAGCCCCAGCATTTT. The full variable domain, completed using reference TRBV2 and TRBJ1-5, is EPEVTQTPSHQVTQMGQEVILRCVPISNHLYFYWYRQILGQKVEFLVSFYNNEISEKSEIFDDQFSVERPDGSNFTLKIRSTKLEDSAMYFCASKSQVQPQHFGDGTRLSIL.

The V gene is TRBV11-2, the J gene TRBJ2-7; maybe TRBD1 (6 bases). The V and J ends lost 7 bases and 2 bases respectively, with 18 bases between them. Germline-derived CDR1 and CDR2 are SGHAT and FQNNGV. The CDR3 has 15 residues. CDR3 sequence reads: CASTIQGNGAYEQYF. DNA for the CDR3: TGTGCCAGCACCATACAGGGAAACGGGGCCTACGAGCAGTACTTC.

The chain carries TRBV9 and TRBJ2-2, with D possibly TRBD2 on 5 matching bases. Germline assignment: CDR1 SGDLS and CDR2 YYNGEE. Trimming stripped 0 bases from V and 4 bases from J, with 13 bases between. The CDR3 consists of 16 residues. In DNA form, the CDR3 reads TGTGCCAGCAGCGTAGGAGTGACGGCGGGCACCGGGGAGCTGTTTTTT. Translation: CASSVGVTAGTGELFF.

The CDR3 sequence: CASSIGGTRTYEQYF. The DNA of the CDR3 is TGTGCCAGTAGTATAGGTGGGACACGGACCTACGAGCAGTACTTC. This chain connects TRBV19 to TRBJ2-7; possibly TRBD1 for D (6 bases). This CDR3 region has 15 residues. V lost 1 base, J lost 2 bases, and 12 bases lay in between. Germline V gives CDR1 LNHDA, CDR2 SQIVND (reference sequence). Together with reference TRBV19 and TRBJ2-7, the CDR3 gives the full variable domain: DGGITQSPKYLFRKEGQNVTLSCEQNLNHDAMYWYRQDPGQGLRLIYYSQIVNDFQKGDIAEGYSVSREKKESFPLTVTSAQKNPTAFYLCASSIGGTRTYEQYFGPGTRLTVT.

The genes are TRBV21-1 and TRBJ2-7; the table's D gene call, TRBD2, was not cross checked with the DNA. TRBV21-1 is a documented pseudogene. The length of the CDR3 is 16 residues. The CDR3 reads CASSRGHWVPSYEQYF. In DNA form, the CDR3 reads TGTGCCAGCAGCAGAGGTCATTGGGTTCCATCCTACGAGCAGTACTTC.

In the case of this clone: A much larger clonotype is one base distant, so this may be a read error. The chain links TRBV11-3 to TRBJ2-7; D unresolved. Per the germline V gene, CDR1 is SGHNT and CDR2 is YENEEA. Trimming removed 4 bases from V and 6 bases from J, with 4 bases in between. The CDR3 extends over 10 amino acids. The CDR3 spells CASSSGEQYF. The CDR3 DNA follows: TGTGCCAGCAGCTCCGGCGAGCAGTACTTC.

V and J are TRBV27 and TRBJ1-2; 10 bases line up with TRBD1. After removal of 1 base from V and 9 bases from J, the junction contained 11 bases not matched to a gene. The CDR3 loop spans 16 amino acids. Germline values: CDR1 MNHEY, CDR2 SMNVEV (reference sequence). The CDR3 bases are TGTGCCAGCAGTTTATTCGGCCGGGACAGGGGAGTCCGCTACACCTTC. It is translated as CASSLFGRDRGVRYTF.

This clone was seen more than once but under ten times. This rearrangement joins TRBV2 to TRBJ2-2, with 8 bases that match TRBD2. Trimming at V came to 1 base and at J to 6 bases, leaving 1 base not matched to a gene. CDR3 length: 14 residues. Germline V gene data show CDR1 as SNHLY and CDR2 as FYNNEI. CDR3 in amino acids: CASSEVAGSGELFF. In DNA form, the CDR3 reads TGTGCCAGCAGTGAAGTAGCGGGGTCCGGGGAGCTGTTTTTT.

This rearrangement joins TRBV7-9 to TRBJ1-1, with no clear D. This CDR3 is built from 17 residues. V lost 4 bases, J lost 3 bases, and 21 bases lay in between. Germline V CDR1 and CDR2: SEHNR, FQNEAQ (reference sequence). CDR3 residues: CASSSIGQAGFYTEAFF. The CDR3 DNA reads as TGTGCCAGCAGCTCAATCGGGCAAGCAGGATTTTACACTGAAGCTTTCTTT.

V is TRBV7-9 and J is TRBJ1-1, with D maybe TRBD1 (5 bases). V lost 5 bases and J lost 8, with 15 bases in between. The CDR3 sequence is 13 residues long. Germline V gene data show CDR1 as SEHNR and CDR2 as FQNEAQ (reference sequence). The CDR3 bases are TGTGCCAGCAGCCCAAGACAGAACCAAGAAGCTTTCTTT. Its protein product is CASSPRQNQEAFF.

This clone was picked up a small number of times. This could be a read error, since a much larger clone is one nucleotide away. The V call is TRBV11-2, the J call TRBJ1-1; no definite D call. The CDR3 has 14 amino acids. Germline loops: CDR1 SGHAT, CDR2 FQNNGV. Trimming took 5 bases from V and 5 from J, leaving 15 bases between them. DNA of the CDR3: TGTGCCAGCAGCCTCACGGTATCGGGGACTGAAGCTTTCTTT. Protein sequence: CASSLTVSGTEAFF.

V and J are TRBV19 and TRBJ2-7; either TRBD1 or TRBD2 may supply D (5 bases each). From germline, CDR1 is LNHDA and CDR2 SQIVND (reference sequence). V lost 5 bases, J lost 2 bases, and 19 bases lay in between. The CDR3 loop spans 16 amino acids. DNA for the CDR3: TGTGCCAGTAGTTCCCACCGTTGGGGACGCGCCTACGAGCAGTACTTC. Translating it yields CASSSHRWGRAYEQYF.

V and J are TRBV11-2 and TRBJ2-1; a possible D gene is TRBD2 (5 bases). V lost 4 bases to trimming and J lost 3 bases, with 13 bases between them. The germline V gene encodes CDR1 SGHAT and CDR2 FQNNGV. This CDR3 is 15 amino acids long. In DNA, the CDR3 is TGTGCCAGCAGCTATCTAGGAGGCGGCTACAATGAGCAGTTCTTC. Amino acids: CASSYLGGGYNEQFF.

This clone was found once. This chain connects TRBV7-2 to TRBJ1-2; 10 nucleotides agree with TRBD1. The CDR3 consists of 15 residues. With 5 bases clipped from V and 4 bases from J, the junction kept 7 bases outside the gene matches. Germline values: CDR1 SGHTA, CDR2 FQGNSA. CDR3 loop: CASSTGTGEVYGYTF. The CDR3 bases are TGTGCCAGCAGCACAGGGACAGGGGAGGTCTATGGCTACACCTTC.

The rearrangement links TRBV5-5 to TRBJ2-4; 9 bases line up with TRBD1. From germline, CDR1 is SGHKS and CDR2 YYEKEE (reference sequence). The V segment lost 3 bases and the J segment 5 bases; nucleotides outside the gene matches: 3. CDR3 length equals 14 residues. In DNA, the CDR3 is TGTGCCAGCAGCTCACAGGGGGCACAAAACATTCAGTACTTC. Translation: CASSSQGAQNIQYF.